The 19 T cell receptor beta chains below were found in one sample sequenced in a study of PD-L1 blockade in urothelial cancer. The table came from immunoSEQ multiplex PCR; TCRdb's copy has only in-frame clones and leaves some out. The sample carries some 41,000 clones, 70% to 90% recorded once. Sequencing used PBMCs, obtained around atezolizumab (anti-PD-L1) treatment. The receptors come from a woman aged 55-70 years with urothelial cancer.

The chain combines TRBV6-1 with TRBJ2-5; weak D call: TRBD1 (6 bases). Germline loops: CDR1 MNHNS, CDR2 SASEGT. This CDR3 has 15 residues. V was cut by 6 bases and J by 2 bases, with 16 bases left in between. The CDR3, as DNA: TGTGCCAGCAGCCCGACAGGTCCCCTTCAAGAGACCCAGTACTTC. Its protein product is CASSPTGPLQETQYF.

This clone has just one count. The chain carries TRBV7-6 and TRBJ2-5; 13 bases map to TRBD2. This CDR3 region has 13 residues. Germline loops: CDR1 SGHVS, CDR2 FNYEAQ. Trimming removed 6 bases from V and 7 bases from J; junction bases left unmatched: 2. DNA for the CDR3: TGTGCCAGCAGTCGGACTAGCGGGGGGACCCAGTACTTC. The encoded protein is CASSRTSGGTQYF.

The V and J genes are TRBV7-6 and TRBJ2-5, with D maybe TRBD1 (5 bases). The ends were cut back, 2 bases at V and 9 bases at J, with 25 bases in the middle. CDR1 SGHVS and CDR2 FNYEAQ come from the germline V gene. The CDR3 sequence is 17 residues long. CDR3 nucleotides: TGTGCCAGCAGCTTAAATTTAGGGGCAGGGTCGGTATTGGCCCAGTACTTC. This sequence encodes CASSLNLGAGSVLAQYF.

The chain links TRBV9 to TRBJ2-3; D gene ambiguous. The V and J ends lost 5 bases and 0 bases respectively, with 13 bases between them. CDR3 length equals 15 residues. Per the germline V gene, CDR1 is SGDLS and CDR2 is YYNGEE. CDR3 amino acids: CASSRGASSTDTQYF. The CDR3 DNA sequence: TGTGCCAGCAGTCGAGGTGCCTCTAGCACAGATACGCAGTATTTT.

The chain recombines TRBV7-9 with TRBJ2-1; TRBD2 aligns across 10 bases. CDR1 and CDR2 (germline): SEHNR, FQNEAQ (reference sequence). The CDR3 has 19 residues. V lost 4 bases to trimming and J lost 4 bases; unmatched junction nucleotides: 16. The CDR3 reads CASSYRIRLLAGIYNEQFF. As DNA, the CDR3 is TGTGCCAGCAGCTATCGAATACGTCTACTAGCGGGGATATACAATGAGCAGTTCTTC.

The V and J genes are TRBV12-5 and TRBJ1-6; D perhaps matches TRBD1 (6 bases). Germline CDR1 and CDR2: LGHNT and FRNRAP. The CDR3 contains 16 residues. V lost 7 bases, J lost 0 bases, and 13 bases lay in between. Here the CDR3 DNA reads TGTGCTAGTGCCTCAACAGGGAGCTCCTATAATTCACCCCTCCACTTT. Residues: CASASTGSSYNSPLHF.

The chain employs TRBV19 and TRBJ1-6; TRBD1 matches 7 bases. The CDR3 is 15 residues long. V lost 0 bases, J lost 10 bases, and 6 bases stayed unmatched. Germline lookup yields CDR1 LNHDA and CDR2 SQIVND (reference sequence). The CDR3: CASSIDLGTASPLHF. In nucleotides, the CDR3 is TGTGCCAGTAGTATAGATCTGGGGACAGCCTCACCCCTCCACTTT.

The chain joins TRBV11-2 to TRBJ2-7; no clear D gene. Trimming took off 0 bases at V and 2 bases at J, with 8 bases between the two ends. Germline V gene lookup returns CDR1 SGHAT and CDR2 FQNNGV. The CDR3 spans 14 residues. The CDR3 DNA reads TGTGCCAGCAGCTTAGAGATTGCGACCTACGAGCAGTACTTC. Protein sequence: CASSLEIATYEQYF.

This clone was recorded once. The genes are TRBV14 and TRBJ1-1; TRBD1 is a possible D gene (5 bases). The CDR3 length is 15 residues. Between the trimmed V and J ends, which lost 6 bases and 0 bases, there was a span of 14 bases. Germline assignment: CDR1 SGHDN and CDR2 FVKESK. The CDR3 nucleotides read TGTGCCAGCAGGCACTCGGGGGGTTTGAACACTGAAGCTTTCTTT. Its protein product is CASRHSGGLNTEAFF.

The rearrangement links TRBV27 to TRBJ2-7; the match to TRBD2 covers 8 bases. CDR1 is MNHEY, CDR2 SMNVEV, per germline (reference sequence). The V segment lost 2 bases and the J segment 4 bases; nucleotides outside the gene matches: 7. CDR3 length: 15 residues. The chain's CDR3 is CASSLREGGTYEQYF. The DNA of the CDR3 is TGTGCCAGCAGTTTACGGGAGGGGGGCACGTACGAGCAGTACTTC.

The table lists this clone with a count of one. This rearrangement joins TRBV5-4 to TRBJ2-3, with TRBD2 identical over 8 bases. J lost 0 bases, V lost 4 bases, and 4 bases had no gene match. CDR1 is SGHNT, CDR2 YYREEE, per germline (reference sequence). The CDR3 is 15 amino acids. The CDR3 DNA is TGTGCCAGCAGCGCGACGGGGGGGAGCACAGATACGCAGTATTTT. Protein: CASSATGGSTDTQYF.

The rearrangement uses TRBV27 and TRBJ2-7; TRBD1 might be the D (5 bases). Trimming pared 2 bases from V and 3 bases from J, leaving 11 bases between. CDR3 length: 14 residues. CDR1 and CDR2 from the germline V gene are MNHEY and SMNVEV (reference sequence). The CDR3 reads CASSLAGHIYEQYF. CDR3 DNA: TGTGCCAGCAGTTTAGCCGGACATATCTACGAGCAGTACTTC.

V usage is TRBV27 and J usage is TRBJ2-7, with 12 bases fitting TRBD2. Germline V lookup: CDR1 MNHEY, CDR2 SMNVEV (reference sequence). The CDR3 consists of 16 residues. The V segment lost 7 bases and the J segment 4 bases; nucleotides outside the gene matches: 11. CDR3 DNA sequence: TGTGCCAGCACCCCGACTAGCGGGAGTCTCTCGTACGAGCAGTACTTC. Protein: CASTPTSGSLSYEQYF.

The chain uses TRBV11-2 and TRBJ2-2; D is ambiguous. The CDR3 covers 14 residues. From germline, CDR1 is SGHAT and CDR2 FQNNGV. V lost 2 bases to trimming and J lost 4 bases, with 8 bases between them. The CDR3 sequence: CASSLYSITGELFF. The CDR3 DNA sequence: TGTGCCAGCAGCTTATACTCCATCACCGGGGAGCTGTTTTTT.

This clone was seen more than once but under ten times. The chain couples TRBV11-2 to TRBJ2-7, with D possibly TRBD1 on 6 matching bases. Looked up from germline, CDR1 is SGHAT and CDR2 is FQNNGV. This CDR3 contains 15 residues. Trimming shortened V by 4 bases and J by 4 bases, and 17 bases separated the two germline ends. The CDR3 sequence is CASSSRTATGYEQYF. DNA for the CDR3: TGTGCCAGCAGCTCTCGGACAGCCACGGGGTACGAGCAGTACTTC.

The genes are TRBV19 and TRBJ2-7, with 9 bases lining up with TRBD1. The germline CDR1 and CDR2 sequences are LNHDA and SQIVND (reference sequence). V was pared by 10 bases and J by 6 bases, with 10 bases of the junction left unmatched. This CDR3 is built from 13 residues. The CDR3 DNA sequence: TGTGCCACCTCGACAGGGGGGGGACTCGAGCAGTACTTC. It yields the protein CATSTGGGLEQYF.

In DNA form, the CDR3 reads TGTGCCATCACAAAGCGTAGGCAGGGGAACTACAATGAGCAGTTCTTC. Translation gives CAITKRRQGNYNEQFF. The chain links TRBV18 to TRBJ2-1; D might be TRBD1 (6 bases). Trimming took off 10 bases at V and 3 bases at J, with 22 bases between the two ends. The germline V gene encodes CDR1 KGHSH and CDR2 LQKENI. This CDR3 has 16 residues.

This clone was counted once. CDR3 DNA sequence: TGTGCCAGCAGTTTGGTCAGCGAGAATCAGCCCCAGCATTTT. Translated: CASSLVSENQPQHF. This rearrangement joins TRBV28 to TRBJ1-5; D ambiguous. The CDR3 spans 14 residues. Deletions cut 3 bases from V and 4 bases from J, with 10 bases between. Germline V gives CDR1 MDHEN, CDR2 SYDVKM.

This clone was detected a few times. The chain joins TRBV4-3 to TRBJ1-2, with D tentatively TRBD1 (5 bases). CDR3 length equals 16 residues. V dropped 0 bases and J dropped 4 bases, with 15 bases sitting between them. In germline, CDR1 is LGHNA, CDR2 YSLEER. CDR3 coding DNA: TGCGCCAGCAGCCAAGATTTGGACATACCGATCTATGGCTACACCTTC. It yields the protein CASSQDLDIPIYGYTF.